Reported below is one T cell receptor (beta chain). Its antigen is still unknown. This record belongs to a study of cytomegalovirus exposure and HLA in healthy donors. Points from the study as a whole: Among TCR sequences, most were rare, though some public TCRs appeared in many donors. TCR beta chains numbering more than 150 were designated cytomegalovirus-associated.

The study drew the donors from its approximately 110-subject validation cohort, separate from the 666-subject first cohort. TCRdb keeps only in-frame clones here, not all; method: immunoSEQ multiplex PCR. Of about 140,000 clones in the sample, 84% are singletons; the top ten hold more than 1.4%. Germline CDR1 is SGHDT and CDR2 is YYEEEE. The CDR3 has 14 amino acids. V was pared by 7 bases and J by 3 bases, with 14 bases between. The chain combines TRBV5-6 with TRBJ1-5; D is ambiguous. This clonotype was obtained from a woman aged 25 to 39 in good health and CMV-seronegative. The material sequenced was PBMCs. CDR3 protein: CASAREGTNQPQHF. The DNA of the CDR3 is TGTGCCAGCGCTAGGGAGGGAACCAATCAGCCCCAGCATTTT.